One and the same sample provided the 19 T cell receptor beta chains below, sequenced in a study of vaccination and CD4 T cells after COVID-19 (dated by TCRdb to 2022 to 2024). Preparation of the library involved PCR. The instrument was an Illumina iSeq 100. The public reads were run again by TCRdb, first through fastp at Q25 and then through MiXCR, and only productive beta chains were kept. Every entry covers one CDR3 protein and lists the most common genes and DNA from its rows. The sample records 15,000 or so distinct CDR3 sequences, roughly 65% of which are singletons. Together, the top ten hold around 1.2% of the sample. The specimen comprised CD4+ T cells from blood, sampled after SARS-CoV-2 vaccination. The receptor set was obtained from a human donor who had recovered from COVID-19.

This clonotype appeared once. The V call is TRBV20-1, the J call TRBJ2-5, with 11 bases aligning to TRBD2. CDR1 is DFQATT, CDR2 SNEGSKA, per germline (reference sequence). This CDR3 contains 17 residues. V dropped 1 base and J dropped 1; count of bases not matched to a gene: 8. The CDR3 DNA reads as TGCAGTGCTAGAGTACCACTGACTAGCGGGATCCAAGAGACCCAGTACTTC. It is translated as CSARVPLTSGIQETQYF.

This clonotype showed up just a few times. V usage is TRBV6-1 and J usage is TRBJ2-3, with 12 positions matching TRBD2. Germline loops: CDR1 MNHNS, CDR2 SASEGT. CDR3 size: 16 residues. The ends lost 5 bases at V and 2 bases at J; junction bases unmatched: 5. CDR3 in DNA: TGTGCCAGCAGTCAACTAGCGGGAGGACACACAGATACGCAGTATTTT. It is translated as CASSQLAGGHTDTQYF.

The chain joins TRBV6-1 to TRBJ2-5; 8 bases are a match to TRBD2. V gave up 2 bases and J gave up 4 bases; unmatched junction bases: 15. CDR3 length equals 18 residues. Germline V gene data show CDR1 as MNHNS and CDR2 as SASEGT. The CDR3 loop reads CASSETRSGSRWGETQYF. CDR3 in DNA: TGTGCCAGCAGTGAAACAAGAAGCGGGAGCCGCTGGGGAGAGACCCAGTACTTC.

V gene TRBV11-3 combines with J gene TRBJ2-5; 7 positions match TRBD1. The CDR3 loop spans 15 amino acids. Germline V gene data show CDR1 as SGHNT and CDR2 as YENEEA. J was trimmed by 5 bases and V by 5 bases; bases with no gene match: 11. The CDR3 nucleotides are TGTGCCAGCAGCGCCTCCCTCCAGGGGGTCGAGACCCAGTACTTC. Amino acid sequence: CASSASLQGVETQYF. The full variable domain, rest sourced from reference TRBV11-3 and TRBJ2-5, is EAGVVQSPRYKIIEKKQPVAFWCNPISGHNTLYWYLQNLGQGPELLIRYENEEAVDDSQLPKDRFSAERLKGVDSTLKIQPAELGDSAVYLCASSASLQGVETQYFGPGTRLLVL.

Only a few counts were recorded for this clonotype. The V call is TRBV20-1, the J call TRBJ1-5; 8 bases fit TRBD1. The CDR3 has 18 residues. Germline loops: CDR1 DFQATT, CDR2 SNEGSKA (reference sequence). Trimming removed 5 bases from V and 5 bases from J; junction bases left unmatched: 20. The CDR3 region has the DNA TGCAGTGCTCATGGGCAGGGGGCAATAAACCCTTCCGATCAGCCCCAGCATTTT. As protein: CSAHGQGAINPSDQPQHF.

The genes are TRBV27 and TRBJ1-1; 9 bases map to TRBD1. The germline gives CDR1 MNHEY, CDR2 SMNVEV (reference sequence). With 5 bases clipped from V and 4 bases from J, the junction kept 11 bases outside the gene matches. The CDR3 is 16 residues long. The CDR3 bases are TGTGCCAGCAGTCTCAGGACAGGGGCGGGGGGCACTGAAGCTTTCTTT. Translation gives CASSLRTGAGGTEAFF.

This clonotype was seen once. The chain employs TRBV5-1 and TRBJ2-4; weak D call: TRBD2 (6 bases). V was clipped by 4 bases and J by 5 bases, with 13 bases between them. CDR3 length equals 14 residues. Germline CDR1 is SGHRS and CDR2 is YFSETQ. The CDR3, as DNA: TGCGCCAGCAGCCTGTACGGGAGCCAAAACATTCAGTACTTC. Translation: CASSLYGSQNIQYF.

This chain's CDR3 is CATKQSDTQYF. The CDR3 nucleotides read TGTGCCACAAAACAGAGTGATACGCAGTATTTT. The rearrangement joins TRBV24-1 to TRBJ2-3; no definite D call. The CDR3 is made up of 11 amino acids. Trimming left V 10 bases short and J 6 bases short, with 10 bases between. Germline CDR1 is KGHDR and CDR2 is SFDVKD.

The gene calls are TRBV29-1 and TRBJ2-1; D is uncertain. Germline loops: CDR1 SQVTM, CDR2 ANQGSEA. Trimming removed 3 bases at V and 9 bases at J, with 15 bases between. CDR3 length: 13 amino acids. CDR3 sequence: CSVDLRVFSEQFF. The DNA of the CDR3 is TGCAGCGTTGACTTAAGAGTTTTCAGTGAGCAGTTCTTC.

This chain joins TRBV19 and TRBJ1-6; 7 bases line up with TRBD1. The CDR3 extends over 14 amino acids. V shed 3 bases, J shed 9 bases, and the junction held 5 bases outside the gene matches. Germline V gene sequence: CDR1 LNHDA, CDR2 SQIVND (reference sequence). The CDR3 region is CASSIAGDSSPLHF. CDR3 DNA: TGTGCCAGTAGTATTGCAGGGGACAGTTCACCCCTCCACTTT.

This rearrangement joins TRBV20-1 to TRBJ2-2; 11 bases fit TRBD2. This CDR3 has 14 residues. The germline V gene has CDR1 DFQATT and CDR2 SNEGSKA (reference sequence). The CDR3 loop reads CGASGRTSTGELFF. The CDR3 nucleotides are TGCGGGGCTAGCGGGAGGACAAGCACCGGGGAGCTGTTTTTT.

The V call is TRBV20-1, the J call TRBJ2-7; unclear D gene. Deletions cut 6 bases from V and 0 bases from J, with 18 bases between. CDR3 length equals 15 residues. The germline V gene encodes CDR1 DFQATT and CDR2 SNEGSKA (reference sequence). The CDR3 spells CSASFDRPNSYEQYF. In DNA, the CDR3 is TGCAGTGCCAGTTTCGACCGACCGAACTCCTACGAGCAGTACTTC.

This clonotype was recorded only once. The V call is TRBV10-3, the J call TRBJ1-1; no clear D. V gave up 7 bases and J gave up 1 base, with 10 bases separating them. Per germline, CDR1 ENHRY and CDR2 SYGVKD. This CDR3 is built from 13 residues. Here the CDR3 DNA reads TGTGCCATCAAATGGGCGTGGAACACTGAAGCTTTCTTT. It translates to CAIKWAWNTEAFF.

The V gene is TRBV28, the J gene TRBJ1-2, with TRBD1 matching 8 bases. CDR3 size: 13 residues. CDR1 and CDR2 (germline): MDHEN, SYDVKM. The V segment lost 6 bases and the J segment 7 bases; nucleotides outside the gene matches: 7. CDR3 protein: CASRPGGAVGYTF. In nucleotides, the CDR3 is TGTGCCAGCAGACCAGGGGGCGCGGTTGGCTACACCTTC.

The chain joins TRBV6-5 to TRBJ1-2; no definite D call. The CDR3 length is 14 residues. V lost 2 bases, J lost 7 bases, and 14 bases lay in between. Germline CDR1 reads MNHEY; CDR2 reads SVGAGI. CDR3 residues: CASSYGVGYGGYTF. In nucleotides, the CDR3 is TGTGCCAGCAGTTACGGGGTTGGGTACGGTGGCTACACCTTC.

The sample holds a few counts of this clonotype. The genes are TRBV20-1 and TRBJ2-1; the D is unclear. This CDR3 is 9 amino acids long. The germline V gene has CDR1 DFQATT and CDR2 SNEGSKA (reference sequence). Trimming left V 6 bases short and J 7 bases short, with 4 bases between. The CDR3 reads CSAQNEQFF. CDR3 sequence (DNA): TGCAGTGCCCAAAATGAGCAGTTCTTC.

This clonotype was detected only a few times. This rearrangement joins TRBV2 to TRBJ1-5; D remains ambiguous. This CDR3 is built from 14 residues. Germline V lookup: CDR1 SNHLY, CDR2 FYNNEI. Trimming took off 3 bases at V and 4 bases at J, with 10 bases between the two ends. The CDR3 spells CASSEGGQNQPQHF. The CDR3 DNA reads TGTGCCAGCAGTGAGGGTGGCCAAAATCAGCCCCAGCATTTT.

V usage is TRBV20-1 and J usage is TRBJ1-5; D is ambiguous. V lost 3 bases and J lost 7, with 16 bases in between. The CDR3 length is 14 residues. Germline assignment: CDR1 DFQATT and CDR2 SNEGSKA (reference sequence). The CDR3 here is CSARDLPGRQPQHF. The DNA for the CDR3 is TGCAGTGCTAGGGATCTTCCCGGGAGACAGCCCCAGCATTTT.

In its sample, this clonotype was seen a few times. CDR3 DNA: TGTGCCAGTAGTGGGAGGGGGGGGCCGAATTGGAGGGTAGAGACCCAGTACTTC. Protein sequence: CASSGRGGPNWRVETQYF. The chain has TRBV19 and TRBJ2-5; D is perhaps TRBD2 (7 bases). V lost 5 bases to trimming and J lost 4 bases, with 26 bases between them. The CDR3 has 18 amino acids. Per the germline V gene, CDR1 is LNHDA and CDR2 is SQIVND (reference sequence).